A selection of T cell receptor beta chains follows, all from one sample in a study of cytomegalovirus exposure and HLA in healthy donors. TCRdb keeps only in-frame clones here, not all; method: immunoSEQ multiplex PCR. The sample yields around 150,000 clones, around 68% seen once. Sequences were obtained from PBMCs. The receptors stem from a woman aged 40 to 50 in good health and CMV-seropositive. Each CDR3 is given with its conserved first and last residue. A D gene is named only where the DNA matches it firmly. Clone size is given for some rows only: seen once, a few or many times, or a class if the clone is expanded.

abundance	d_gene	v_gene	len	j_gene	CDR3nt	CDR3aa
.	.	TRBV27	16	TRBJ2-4	TGTGCCAGCAGTTTAGGACCGGGGGTAGCCAAAAACATTCAGTACTTC	CASSLGPGVAKNIQYF
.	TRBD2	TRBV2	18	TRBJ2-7	TGTGCCAGCAGGCGAGGGACTAGCGGGGGGGTTTGGACCTACGAGCAGTACTTC	CASRRGTSGGVWTYEQYF
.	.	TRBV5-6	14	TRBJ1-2	TGTGCCAGCAGCTTGGGAACTTCGAACTATGGCTACCCCTTC	CASSLGTSNYGYPF
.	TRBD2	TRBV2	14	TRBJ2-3	TGTGCCAGCAGTGTTAGCGGGGGGGCAGATACGCAGTATTTT	CASSVSGGADTQYF
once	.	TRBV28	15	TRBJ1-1	TGTGCCAGCAGTTTGGCAGGGTCCTTGAACACTGAAGCTTTCTTT	CASSLAGSLNTEAFF
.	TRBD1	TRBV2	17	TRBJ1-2	TGTGCCAGCAGTGAAGCGGGGACCTACAGGGGCTTACTTGGCTACACCTTC	CASSEAGTYRGLLGYTF
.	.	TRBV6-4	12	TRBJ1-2	TGTGCCAGCAGTGCTGGGGAGGGGGGCTACACCTTC	CASSAGEGGYTF
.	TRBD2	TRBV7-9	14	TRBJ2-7	TGTGCCAGCAGCCTCAGCGGGGGGGCAGTCGAGCAGTACTTC	CASSLSGGAVEQYF
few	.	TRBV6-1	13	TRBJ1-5	TGTGCCAGCAGTGTGGAGTCCGATCAGCCCCAGCATTTT	CASSVESDQPQHF
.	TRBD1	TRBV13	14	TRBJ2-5	TGTGCCAGCAGCTCCTCAGGGACAGGCCAGCGGGAGTACTTC	CASSSSGTGQREYF
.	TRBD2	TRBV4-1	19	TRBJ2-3	TGCGCCAGCAGCCAAGATAGGGGCCTCTGGCGGGGGGGCACAGATACGCAGTATTTT	CASSQDRGLWRGGTDTQYF
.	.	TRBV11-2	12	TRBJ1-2	TGTGCCTGCAGCTTAGAGGTCGGTGGCTACACCTTC	CACSLEVGGYTF
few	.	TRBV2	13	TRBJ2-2	TGTGCCAGCAGTGGACAGGATACCGGGGAGCTGTTTTTT	CASSGQDTGELFF
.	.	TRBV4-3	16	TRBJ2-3	TGCGCCAGCAGCCAAGAAATCGGGATAGGCACAGATACGCAGTATTTT	CASSQEIGIGTDTQYF
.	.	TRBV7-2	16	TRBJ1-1	TGTGCCAGCAGCTTAGTATCAGGGCAGAGGAACACTGAAGCTTTCTTT	CASSLVSGQRNTEAFF
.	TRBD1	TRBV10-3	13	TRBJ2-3	TGTGCCATCAGGGACAGGGACTCAGATACGCAGTATTTT	CAIRDRDSDTQYF
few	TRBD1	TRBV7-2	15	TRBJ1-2	TGTGCCAGCAGCCTAGGGACAGGGGACGGCTATGGCTACACCTTC	CASSLGTGDGYGYTF
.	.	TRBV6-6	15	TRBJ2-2	TGTGCCAGCATCTTTACAGGGAAAAACACCGGGGAGCTGTTTTTT	CASIFTGKNTGELFF
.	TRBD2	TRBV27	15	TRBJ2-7	TGTGCCAGCAGTTTATCAGGACTAGCGGGAGGTTACCAGTACTTC	CASSLSGLAGGYQYF
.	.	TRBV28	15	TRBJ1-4	TGTGCCAGCAGTTTATTATCCGGGGTAGAGGAAAAACTGTTTTTT	CASSLLSGVEEKLFF
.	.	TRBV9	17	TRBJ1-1	TGTGCCAGCAGCGTGGACGGGACACACCTTTGGAACACTGAAGCTTTCTTT	CASSVDGTHLWNTEAFF
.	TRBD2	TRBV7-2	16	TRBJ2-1	TGTGCCAGCAGCCCCCAGGGACTAGGCCCCCAGAATGAGCAGTTCTTC	CASSPQGLGPQNEQFF
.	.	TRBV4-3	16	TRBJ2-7	TGCGCCAGCAGCCAAGATCAAAGGGCCGGGGAGTACGAGCAGTACTTC	CASSQDQRAGEYEQYF
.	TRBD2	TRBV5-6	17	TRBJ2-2	TGTGCCAGCAGCTTACGAGCGGGGGGGTCGAACACCGGGGAGCTGTTTTTT	CASSLRAGGSNTGELFF
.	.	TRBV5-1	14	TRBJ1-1	TGCGCCAGCAGCTTGGAGAGCGGGAGAACTGAAGCTTTCTTT	CASSLESGRTEAFF
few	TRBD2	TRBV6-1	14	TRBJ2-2	TGTGCCAGCAACCCGGAACGGAGCGGGGTGAAGCTGTTTTTT	CASNPERSGVKLFF
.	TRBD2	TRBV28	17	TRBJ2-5	TGTGCCAGCAGCTCGACTAGCGGGAGGGTTATCCAAGAGACCCAGTACTTC	CASSSTSGRVIQETQYF
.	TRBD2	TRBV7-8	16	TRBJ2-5	TGTGCCAGCAGCTTATTCCGCGGGAGGGCCGGGGAGACCCAGTACTTC	CASSLFRGRAGETQYF
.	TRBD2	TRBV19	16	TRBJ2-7	TGTGCCAGTAGTGTAGGGGGATATAGCGGGATCTACGAGCAGTACTTC	CASSVGGYSGIYEQYF
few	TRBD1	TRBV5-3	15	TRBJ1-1	TGTGCCAGAAGCACTCAGACAGGGCTCGGCACTGAAGCTTTCTTT	CARSTQTGLGTEAFF
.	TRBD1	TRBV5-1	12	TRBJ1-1	TGCGCCAGCAGCACGACAGGGGATGAAGCTTTCTTT	CASSTTGDEAFF
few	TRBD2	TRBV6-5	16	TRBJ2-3	TGTGCCAGCAGTTTGACTAGCGGGGATAGCACAGATACGCAGTATTTT	CASSLTSGDSTDTQYF
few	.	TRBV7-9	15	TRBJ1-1	TGTGCCAGCGCCCGTCCGGGACACCTGAACACTGAAGCTTTCTTT	CASARPGHLNTEAFF
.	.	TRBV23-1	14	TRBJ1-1	TGCGCCAGCAGTCAATCGCAGGAAAACACTGAAGCTTTCTTT	CASSQSQENTEAFF
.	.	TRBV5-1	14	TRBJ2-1	TGCGCCAGCAGCTTGGGAACAGGGTACAATGAGCAGTTCTTC	CASSLGTGYNEQFF
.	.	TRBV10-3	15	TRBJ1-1	TGTGCCATCAGTGAGTCGGGGGGAATGAACACTGAAGCTTTCTTT	CAISESGGMNTEAFF
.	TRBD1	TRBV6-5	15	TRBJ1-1	TGTGCCAGCAGTTCCCCGACAGGGTCGAACACTGAAGCTTTCTTT	CASSSPTGSNTEAFF
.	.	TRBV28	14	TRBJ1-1	TGTGCCACCTATCTCCTATCAGGGGACACTGAAGCTTTCTTT	CATYLLSGDTEAFF
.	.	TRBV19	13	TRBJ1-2	TGTGCCAGTAGTATAGCAGGGGAGTATGGCTACACCTTC	CASSIAGEYGYTF
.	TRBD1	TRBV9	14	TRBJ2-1	TGTGCCAGCAGCTCACGGGACAGGGCCAATGAGCAGTTCTTC	CASSSRDRANEQFF
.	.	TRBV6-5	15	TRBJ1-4	TGTGCCAGCAGCCCAGACATTGCAACTAATGAAAAACTGTTTTTT	CASSPDIATNEKLFF
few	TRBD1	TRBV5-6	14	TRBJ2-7	TGTGCCAGCAACAAGGCAGGGGGCCCCTACGAGCAGTACTTC	CASNKAGGPYEQYF
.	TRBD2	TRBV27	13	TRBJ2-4	TGTGCCACCATGACTAGCGGGGGAAACATTCAGTACTTC	CATMTSGGNIQYF
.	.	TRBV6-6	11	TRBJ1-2	TGTGCCAGCAGTCAAGGGGATGGCTACACCTTC	CASSQGDGYTF
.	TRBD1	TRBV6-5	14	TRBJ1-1	TGTGCCAGCAGTACGGACAGGGGTGGCACTGAAGCTTTCTTT	CASSTDRGGTEAFF
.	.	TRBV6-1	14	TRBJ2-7	TGTGCCAGCAGTGAGGCGGCCCTCACCTACGAGCAGTACTTC	CASSEAALTYEQYF